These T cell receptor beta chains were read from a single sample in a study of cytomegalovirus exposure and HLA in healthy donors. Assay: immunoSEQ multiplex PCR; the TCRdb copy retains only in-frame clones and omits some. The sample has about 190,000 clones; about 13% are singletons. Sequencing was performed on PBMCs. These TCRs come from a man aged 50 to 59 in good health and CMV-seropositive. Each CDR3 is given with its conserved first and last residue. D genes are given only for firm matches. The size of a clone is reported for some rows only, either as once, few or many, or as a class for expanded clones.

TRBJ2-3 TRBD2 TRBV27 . TGTGCCAGCAGTTTCCGAGGACTAGCGGGGGCAGATACGCAGTATTTT CASSFRGLAGADTQYF
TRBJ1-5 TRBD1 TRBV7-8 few TGTGCCAGCAGCTTCTGGACAGGGGATCATCAGCCCCAGCATTTT CASSFWTGDHQPQHF
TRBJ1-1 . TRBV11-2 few TGTGCCAGCAGGCTCTCGCAGCGCCTCGAAGCTTTCTTT CASRLSQRLEAFF
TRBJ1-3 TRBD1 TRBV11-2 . TGTGCCAGCAGCAGGACAGGCGGCGCGGGCATTACTGGAAACACCATATATTTT CASSRTGGAGITGNTIYF
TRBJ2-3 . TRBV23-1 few TGCGCCAGCAGTCAATCTCCGGGAACACCTGGATCCCCCGATTTT CASSQSPGTPGSPDF
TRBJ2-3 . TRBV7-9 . TGTGCCGGCAGCTTAGCGACTCGTGGGACAGATACGCAGTATTTT CAGSLATRGTDTQYF
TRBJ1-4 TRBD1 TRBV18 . TGTGCCAGCTCACCAGTCCAGGGGGCACTCTCTAATGAAAAACTGTTTTTT CASSPVQGALSNEKLFF
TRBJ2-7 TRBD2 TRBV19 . TGTGCCAGTAGTAGTGGACTAGCGGGGGTCTACGAGCAGTACTTC CASSSGLAGVYEQYF
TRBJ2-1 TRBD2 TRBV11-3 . TGTGCCAGCAGCCCCCGCCGGAGGGGCGGGGGGGCCAATGAGCAGTTCTTC CASSPRRRGGGANEQFF
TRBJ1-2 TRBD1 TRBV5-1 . TGCGCCAGCAGCACGGGACAGGTGCCTAACTATGGCTACACCTTC CASSTGQVPNYGYTF
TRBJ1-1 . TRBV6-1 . TGTGCCAGCAGGGAGGGGGGGGAAGCTTTCTTT CASREGGEAFF
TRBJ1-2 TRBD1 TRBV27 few TGTGCCAGCAGCCTGAGGGCAGGGGGCCATGATGGCTACACCTTC CASSLRAGGHDGYTF
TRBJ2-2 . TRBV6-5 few TGTGCCAGCAGTTACCCCGACTATGAGCTGTTTTTT CASSYPDYELFF
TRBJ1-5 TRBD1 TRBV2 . TGTGCCAGCAGTCGACAGGGGGGAGATCAGCCCCAGCATTTT CASSRQGGDQPQHF
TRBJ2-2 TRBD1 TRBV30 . TGTGCCTGGAGCCCGACAGGGGAGGTGGGCACCGGGGAGCTGTTTTTT CAWSPTGEVGTGELFF
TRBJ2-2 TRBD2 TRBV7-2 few TGTGCCAGCAGCTTGGGGGGGTATAACACCGGGGAGCTGTTTTTT CASSLGGYNTGELFF
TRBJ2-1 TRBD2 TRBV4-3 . TGCGCCAGCAGCCAAGAGGGCGGGGGGAACTACAATGAGCAGTTCTTC CASSQEGGGNYNEQFF
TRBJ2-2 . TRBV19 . TGTGCCAGTAGTATAGTGGGGGGGAACACCGGGGAGCTGTTTTTT CASSIVGGNTGELFF
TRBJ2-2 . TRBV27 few TGTGCCAGCAGTTTCATTGGCCCCGCGGGGAACACCGGGGAGCTGTTTTTT CASSFIGPAGNTGELFF
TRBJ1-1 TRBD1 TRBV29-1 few TGCAGCGTTGTCTACAGGGGGCTTGGCACTGAAGCTTTCTTT CSVVYRGLGTEAFF
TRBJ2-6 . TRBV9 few TGTGCCAGCAGCGTAATTAGCTCTGGGGCCAACGTCCTGACTTTC CASSVISSGANVLTF
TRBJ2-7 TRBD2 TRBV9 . TGTGCCAGCAGCTACCAGACTAGCGGGGTGTACGAGCAGTACTTC CASSYQTSGVYEQYF
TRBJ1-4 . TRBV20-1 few TGCAGTGCTAGCAATAATGAAAAACTGTTTTTT CSASNNEKLFF
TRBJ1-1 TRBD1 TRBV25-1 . TGTGCCAGCACCGGGGACAGGGGTGGCACTGAAGCTTTCTTT CASTGDRGGTEAFF
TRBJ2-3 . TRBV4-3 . TGCGCCAGCAGCCAAGCTAGGGAGAATACAGATACGCAGTATTTT CASSQARENTDTQYF
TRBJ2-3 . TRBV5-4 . TGTGCCAGCAGCCGACCCCGGACAGAAAGCACAGATACGCAGTATTTT CASSRPRTESTDTQYF
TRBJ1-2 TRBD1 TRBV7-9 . TGTGCCAGCAGCAGCAGGGGGAACTATGGCTACACCTTC CASSSRGNYGYTF
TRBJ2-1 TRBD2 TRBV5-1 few TGCGCCAGCAGCCCACCCCTAGCGGGGATAGGAAATGAGCAGTTCTTC CASSPPLAGIGNEQFF
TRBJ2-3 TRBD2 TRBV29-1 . TGCAGCGTTGAAGATCGGGGGGGTAGCACAGATACGCAGTATTTT CSVEDRGGSTDTQYF
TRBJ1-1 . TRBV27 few TGTGCCAGCAGTTTCGAGGGGGACACTGAAGCTTTCTTT CASSFEGDTEAFF
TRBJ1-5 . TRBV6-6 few TGTGCCAGCAGTCTAACTTCGAGAAATCAGCCCCAGCATTTT CASSLTSRNQPQHF
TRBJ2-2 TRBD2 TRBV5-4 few TGTGCCAGCAGCTTGGTTACAGCGGGGTTACCCGGGGAGCTGTTTTTT CASSLVTAGLPGELFF
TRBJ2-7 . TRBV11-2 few TGTGCCAGCAGCTTAGGGTGGCAGGGGGGCTTCTACGAGCAGTACTTC CASSLGWQGGFYEQYF
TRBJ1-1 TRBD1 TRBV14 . TGTGCCAGCATGGGACAGATGAACACTGAAGCTTTCTTT CASMGQMNTEAFF
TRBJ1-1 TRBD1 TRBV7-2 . TGTGCCAGCAGCCCTGGGACAGGGGGCGGCACTGAAGCTTTCTTT CASSPGTGGGTEAFF
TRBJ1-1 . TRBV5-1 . TGCGCCAGCAGCTTGGGCCGTACACTAAGGACTGAAGCTTTCTTT CASSLGRTLRTEAFF
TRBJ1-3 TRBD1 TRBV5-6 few TGTGCCAGCAGGAAGGACAGGGCCAGCTCTGGAAACACCATATATTTT CASRKDRASSGNTIYF
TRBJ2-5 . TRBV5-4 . TGTGCCAGCAGCTTGGAGCTACTCAAAGAGACCCAGTACTTC CASSLELLKETQYF
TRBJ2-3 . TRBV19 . TGTGCCAGTAGTATTCGGGGGTTCACAGATACGCAGTATTTT CASSIRGFTDTQYF
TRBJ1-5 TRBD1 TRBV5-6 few TGTGCCAGCAGCAGCTTGGACAGGGGGCGAGGTCAGCCCCAGCATTTT CASSSLDRGRGQPQHF
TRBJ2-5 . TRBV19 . TGTGCCAGTAGTATAGCTTGGAGAGAGACCCAGTACTTC CASSIAWRETQYF
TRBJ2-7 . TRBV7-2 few TGTGCCAGCAGCTTCGGGGGAAGGTACGAGCAGTACTTC CASSFGGRYEQYF
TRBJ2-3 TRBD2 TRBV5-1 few TGCGCCAGCAGCCTTGTGGGCGGGGGGGCCCAAGATACGCAGTATTTT CASSLVGGGAQDTQYF
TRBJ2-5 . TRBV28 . TGTGCCAGCAGTTTAGCAGGAAGCCAAGAGACCCAGTACTTC CASSLAGSQETQYF